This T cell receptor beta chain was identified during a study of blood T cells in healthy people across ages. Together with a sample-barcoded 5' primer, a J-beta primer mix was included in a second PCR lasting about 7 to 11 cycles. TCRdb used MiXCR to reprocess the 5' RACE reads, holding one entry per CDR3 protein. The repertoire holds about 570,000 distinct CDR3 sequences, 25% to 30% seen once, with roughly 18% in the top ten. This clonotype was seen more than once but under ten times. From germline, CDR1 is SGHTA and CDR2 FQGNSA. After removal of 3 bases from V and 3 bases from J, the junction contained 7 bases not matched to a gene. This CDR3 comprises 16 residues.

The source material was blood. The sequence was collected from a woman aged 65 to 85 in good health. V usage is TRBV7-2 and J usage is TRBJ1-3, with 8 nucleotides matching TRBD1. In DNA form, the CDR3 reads TGTGCCAGCAGCTTGTTCGGACAGGGAAATGGAAACACCATATATTTT. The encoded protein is CASSLFGQGNGNTIYF.